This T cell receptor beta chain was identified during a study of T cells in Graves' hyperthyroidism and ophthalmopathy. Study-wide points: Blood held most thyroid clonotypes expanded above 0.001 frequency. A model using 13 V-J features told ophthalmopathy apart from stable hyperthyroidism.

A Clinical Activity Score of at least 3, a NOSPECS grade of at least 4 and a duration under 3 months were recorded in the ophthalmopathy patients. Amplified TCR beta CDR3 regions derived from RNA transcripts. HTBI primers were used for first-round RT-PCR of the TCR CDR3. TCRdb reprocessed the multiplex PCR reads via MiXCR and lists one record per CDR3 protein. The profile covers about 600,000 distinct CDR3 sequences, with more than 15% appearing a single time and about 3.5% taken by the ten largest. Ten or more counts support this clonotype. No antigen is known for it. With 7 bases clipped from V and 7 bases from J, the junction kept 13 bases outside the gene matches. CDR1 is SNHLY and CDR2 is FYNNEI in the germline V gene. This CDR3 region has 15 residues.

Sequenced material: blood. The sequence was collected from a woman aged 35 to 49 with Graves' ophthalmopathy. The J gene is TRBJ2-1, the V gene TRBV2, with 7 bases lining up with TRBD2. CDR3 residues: CASTGWRENRNEQFF. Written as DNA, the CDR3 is TGTGCCAGCACCGGATGGCGGGAGAACCGGAATGAGCAGTTCTTC.